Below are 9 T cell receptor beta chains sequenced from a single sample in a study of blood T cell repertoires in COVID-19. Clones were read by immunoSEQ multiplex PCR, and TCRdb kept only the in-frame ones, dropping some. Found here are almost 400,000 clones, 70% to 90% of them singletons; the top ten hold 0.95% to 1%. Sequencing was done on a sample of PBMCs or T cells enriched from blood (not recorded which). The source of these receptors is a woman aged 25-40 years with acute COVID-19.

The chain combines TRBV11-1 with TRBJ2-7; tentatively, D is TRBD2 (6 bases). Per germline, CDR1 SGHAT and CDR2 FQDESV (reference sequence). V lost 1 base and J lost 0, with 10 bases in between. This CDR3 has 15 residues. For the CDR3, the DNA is TGTGCCAGCAGCTTAGTATCCGGGGGCTCCTACGAGCAGTACTTC. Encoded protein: CASSLVSGGSYEQYF. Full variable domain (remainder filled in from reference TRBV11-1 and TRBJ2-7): EAEVAQSPRYKITEKSQAVAFWCDPISGHATLYWYRQILGQGPELLVQFQDESVVDDSQLPKDRFSAERLKGVDSTLKIQPAELGDSAMYLCASSLVSGGSYEQYFGPGTRLTVT.

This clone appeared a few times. CDR3 residues: CASSFDRKAFF. In DNA form, the CDR3 reads TGTGCCAGCAGCTTCGACAGGAAGGCTTTCTTT. J is TRBJ1-1 and V is TRBV7-2; TRBD1 might be the D (6 bases). V lost 3 bases and J lost 11, with 10 bases in between. Germline V CDR1 and CDR2: SGHTA, FQGNSA. The CDR3 is 11 residues long.

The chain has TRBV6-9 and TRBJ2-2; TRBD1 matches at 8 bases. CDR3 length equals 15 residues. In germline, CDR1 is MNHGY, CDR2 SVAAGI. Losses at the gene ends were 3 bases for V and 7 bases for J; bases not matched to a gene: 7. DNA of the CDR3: TGTGCCAGCAGTTACGGAGGACAGGGTATCGGGGAGCTGTTTTTT. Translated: CASSYGGQGIGELFF.

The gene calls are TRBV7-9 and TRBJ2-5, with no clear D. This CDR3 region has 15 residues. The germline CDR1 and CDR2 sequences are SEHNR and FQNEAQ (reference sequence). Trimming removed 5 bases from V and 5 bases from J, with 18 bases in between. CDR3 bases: TGTGCCAGCAGCATAAGACGGCCCGGCGGTGAGACCCAGTACTTC. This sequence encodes CASSIRRPGGETQYF.

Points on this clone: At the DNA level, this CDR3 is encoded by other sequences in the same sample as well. This chain's CDR3 is CASSPDSNSYNEQFF. CDR3 coding DNA: TGTGCCAGCAGTCCCGACTCCAACTCCTACAATGAGCAGTTCTTC. The chain couples TRBV2 to TRBJ2-1, with D unclear. The CDR3 spans 15 residues. Trimming pared 5 bases from V and 0 bases from J, leaving 11 bases between. Germline V lookup: CDR1 SNHLY, CDR2 FYNNEI.

CDR3 protein: CASSPRLIHTQYF. Here the CDR3 DNA reads TGTGCCAGCAGCCCCCGACTAATCCATACGCAGTATTTT. V and J are TRBV7-8 and TRBJ2-3, with TRBD2 as a possible D gene (5 bases). Germline CDR1 SGHVS, CDR2 FQNEAQ. V was pared by 5 bases and J by 7 bases, with 13 bases between. The CDR3 length is 13 residues.

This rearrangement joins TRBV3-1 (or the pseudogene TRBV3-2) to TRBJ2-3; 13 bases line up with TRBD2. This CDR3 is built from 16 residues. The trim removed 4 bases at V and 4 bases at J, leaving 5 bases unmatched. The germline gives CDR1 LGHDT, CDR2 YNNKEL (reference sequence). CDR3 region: CASSRAGTSGADTQYF. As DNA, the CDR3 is TGTGCCAGCAGCCGCGCCGGGACTAGCGGGGCAGATACGCAGTATTTT.

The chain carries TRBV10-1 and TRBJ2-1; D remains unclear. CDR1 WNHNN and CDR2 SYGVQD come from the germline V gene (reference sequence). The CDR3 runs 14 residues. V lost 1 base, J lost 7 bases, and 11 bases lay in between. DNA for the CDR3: TGCGCCAGCAGTGAGTTCGGCGGTGAAAATGAGCAGTTCTTC. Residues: CASSEFGGENEQFF.

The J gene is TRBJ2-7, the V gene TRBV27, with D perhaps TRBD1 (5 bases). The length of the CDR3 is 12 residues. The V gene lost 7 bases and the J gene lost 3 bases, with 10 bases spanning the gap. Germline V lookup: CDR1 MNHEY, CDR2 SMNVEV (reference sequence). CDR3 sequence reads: CASTTGNYEQYF. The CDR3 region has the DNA TGTGCCAGCACAACAGGAAACTACGAGCAGTACTTC.